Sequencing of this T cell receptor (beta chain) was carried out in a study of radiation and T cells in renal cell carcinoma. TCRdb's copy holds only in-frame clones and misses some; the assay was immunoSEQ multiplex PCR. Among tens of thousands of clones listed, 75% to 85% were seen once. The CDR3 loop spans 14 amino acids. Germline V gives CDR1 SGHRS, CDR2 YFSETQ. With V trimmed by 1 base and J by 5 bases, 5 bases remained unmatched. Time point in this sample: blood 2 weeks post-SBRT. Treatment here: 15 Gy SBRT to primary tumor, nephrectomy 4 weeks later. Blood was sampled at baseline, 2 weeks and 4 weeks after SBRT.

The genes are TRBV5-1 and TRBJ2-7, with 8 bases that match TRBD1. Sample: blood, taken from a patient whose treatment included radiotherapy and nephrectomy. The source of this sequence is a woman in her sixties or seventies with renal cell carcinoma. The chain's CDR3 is CASSLSSGGDEQYF. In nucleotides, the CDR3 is TGCGCCAGCAGCTTGTCGTCAGGGGGCGACGAGCAGTACTTC.